A single sample is the source of the 30 T cell receptor beta chains below, sequenced in a study of T cells in Graves' hyperthyroidism and ophthalmopathy. Amplified regions were TCR beta CDR3 sequences from RNA transcripts. Researchers ran a first-round RT-PCR on the TCR CDR3 using the HTBI primer set. MiXCR was run by TCRdb on the multiplex PCR reads, yielding one entry per CDR3 protein. The sample has 660,000 or so distinct CDR3 sequences; less than 25% are singletons. Sequencing was done on a sample of blood. Receptor source: a man younger than 40 with Graves' ophthalmopathy.

The V call is TRBV6-1, the J call TRBJ1-2; TRBD1 is a possible D gene (5 bases). Germline CDR1 and CDR2: MNHNS and SASEGT. The CDR3 runs to 15 residues. Trimming took 0 bases from V and 0 from J, leaving 8 bases between them. CDR3 in DNA: TGTGCCAGCAGTGAAGCTAACAGGCCTAACTATGGCTACACCTTC. Its translation: CASSEANRPNYGYTF.

In its sample, this clonotype was seen a few times. V is TRBV20-1 and J is TRBJ2-2, with 10 bases identical to TRBD1. Germline loops: CDR1 DFQATT, CDR2 SNEGSKA (reference sequence). V shed 3 bases, J shed 7 bases, and the junction held 5 bases outside the gene matches. The CDR3 sequence is 14 residues long. The CDR3 protein is CSARGQGMGGELFF. CDR3 bases: TGCAGTGCTAGGGGACAGGGGATGGGCGGGGAGCTGTTTTTT.

This clonotype was seen a few times. The chain combines TRBV7-6 with TRBJ2-7; weak D call: TRBD2 (6 bases). Germline CDR1 is SGHVS and CDR2 is FNYEAQ. Between the trimmed V and J ends, which lost 5 bases and 2 bases, there was a span of 19 bases. The CDR3 totals 16 residues. The CDR3, as DNA: TGTGCCAGCAGCCCTATCCCCCCGGAGGGCACCTACGAGCAGTACTTC. This sequence encodes CASSPIPPEGTYEQYF.

The chain couples TRBV12-3 or TRBV12-4 to TRBJ2-7; D is uncertain. The CDR3 runs 12 residues. V was trimmed by 6 bases and J by 9 bases, leaving 15 bases between them. DNA for the CDR3: TGTGCCAGCAGCTCAACATGGCCTGGGCAGTACTTC. Its translation: CASSSTWPGQYF.

In its sample, this clonotype was seen a few times. This sequence joins TRBV10-3 and TRBJ2-7, with 11 bases fitting TRBD2. This CDR3 is built from 13 residues. Per germline, CDR1 ENHRY and CDR2 SYGVKD. The junction had 3 bases not matched to a gene; V was cut back by 8 bases and J by 3 bases. CDR3 coding DNA: TGTGCCATCGCTAGCGGGAGGATCTACGAGCAGTACTTC. It codes for CAIASGRIYEQYF.

The chain carries TRBV9 and TRBJ1-1; TRBD1 agrees at 7 bases. There are 16 residues in the CDR3. CDR1 is SGDLS and CDR2 is YYNGEE in the germline V gene. V gave up 3 bases and J gave up 1 base; unmatched junction bases: 9. The CDR3 region is CASSAAPQGWNTEAFF. CDR3 bases: TGTGCCAGCAGCGCCGCTCCACAGGGGTGGAACACTGAAGCTTTCTTT.

The chain combines TRBV20-1 with TRBJ2-1; TRBD2 matches at 10 bases. Trimming took 2 bases from V and 0 from J; bases not matched to a gene: 1. This CDR3 has 15 amino acids. The germline gives CDR1 DFQATT, CDR2 SNEGSKA (reference sequence). The CDR3 DNA is TGCAGTGCTAGACAGCGGGAGGGCTCCTACAATGAGCAGTTCTTC. Its protein is CSARQREGSYNEQFF.

The sample holds many counts of this clonotype. V and J are TRBV2 and TRBJ2-1; TRBD2 matches at 7 bases. The CDR3 extends over 11 amino acids. The J segment lost 8 bases and the V segment lost 7 bases, leaving 2 bases of the junction unmatched. Germline CDR1 reads SNHLY; CDR2 reads FYNNEI. In DNA, the CDR3 is TGTGCCAGCACGGGAGGACATGAGCAGTTCTTC. It yields the protein CASTGGHEQFF.

A word on this clonotype: One end of the junction is discordant with germline, which a read error may explain. The chain uses TRBV2 and TRBJ2-2; possible D gene TRBD2, 5 bases. The CDR3 has 14 residues. Germline loops: CDR1 SNHLY, CDR2 FYNNEI. The CDR3 spells CASRTTPNTGELVF. The CDR3 DNA is TGTGCCAGCAGGACCACACCGAACACCGGGGAGCTGGTTTTT.

J is TRBJ1-4 and V is TRBV29-1; D is ambiguous. The CDR3 length is 17 residues. Trimming removed 4 bases from V and 0 bases from J, with 18 bases in between. CDR1 and CDR2 (germline): SQVTM, ANQGSEA. Written as DNA, the CDR3 is TGCAGCGTTGCCGTAGGGAATAGTTTCGCAACTAATGAAAAACTGTTTTTT. This translates into CSVAVGNSFATNEKLFF.

This chain joins TRBV5-1 and TRBJ2-7; no clear D gene. Trimming removed 0 bases at V and 4 bases at J, with 8 bases between. Germline V lookup: CDR1 SGHRS, CDR2 YFSETQ. CDR3 size: 13 residues. The CDR3, as DNA: TGCGCCAGCAGCTTGGCGATCAATTACGAGCAGTACTTC. Encoded protein: CASSLAINYEQYF.

This clonotype was recorded many times. This chain joins TRBV6-1 and TRBJ2-3, with D tentatively TRBD1 (6 bases). CDR1 is MNHNS, CDR2 SASEGT, per germline. Trimming took 5 bases from V and 3 from J, leaving 12 bases between them. The CDR3 spans 14 residues. The CDR3 spells CASSKTGQTDTQYF. CDR3 coding DNA: TGTGCCAGCAGTAAGACAGGTCAAACAGATACGCAGTATTTT.

The J gene is TRBJ2-4, the V gene TRBV27; D might be TRBD1 (6 bases). Trimming shortened V by 6 bases and J by 0 bases, and 24 bases separated the two germline ends. This CDR3 spans 19 amino acids. Germline CDR1 and CDR2: MNHEY and SMNVEV (reference sequence). DNA for the CDR3: TGTGCCAGCAGCCCATCGGTGTACCGACAGGACCTAGCCAAAAACATTCAGTACTTC. Its protein is CASSPSVYRQDLAKNIQYF.

This clonotype has more than one count but fewer than ten. The chain combines TRBV28 with TRBJ2-5; no reliable D call. The germline V gene has CDR1 MDHEN and CDR2 SYDVKM. The germline V and J ends were trimmed by 2 bases and 2 bases, with 12 bases remaining between them. This CDR3 has 15 amino acids. CDR3: CASSLLAPVQETQYF. The CDR3 DNA reads as TGTGCCAGCAGTTTACTGGCCCCCGTACAAGAGACCCAGTACTTC.

The V call is TRBV2, the J call TRBJ1-2; D is ambiguous. V was pared by 6 bases and J by 0 bases, with 11 bases between. Germline CDR1 reads SNHLY; CDR2 reads FYNNEI. CDR3 length: 14 amino acids. DNA of the CDR3: TGTGCCAGCAGGCCCGACACTACTAACTATGGCTACACCTTC. Translation gives CASRPDTTNYGYTF. The whole variable domain, filled in from reference TRBV2 and TRBJ1-2, reads EPEVTQTPSHQVTQMGQEVILRCVPISNHLYFYWYRQILGQKVEFLVSFYNNEISEKSEIFDDQFSVERPDGSNFTLKIRSTKLEDSAMYFCASRPDTTNYGYTFGSGTRLTVV.

This clonotype has a handful of counts. V and J are TRBV27 and TRBJ1-4; D ambiguous. V lost 6 bases, J lost 0 bases, and 14 bases lay in between. Germline CDR1 and CDR2: MNHEY and SMNVEV (reference sequence). The CDR3 runs to 16 residues. CDR3 bases: TGTGCCAGCAGATCCGGACGATTTGCAACTAATGAAAAACTGTTTTTT. Encoded protein: CASRSGRFATNEKLFF. The full variable domain, its missing parts supplied by reference TRBV27 and TRBJ1-4, is EAQVTQNPRYLITVTGKKLTVTCSQNMNHEYMSWYRQDPGLGLRQIYYSMNVEVTDKGDVPEGYKVSRKEKRNFPLILESPSPNQTSLYFCASRSGRFATNEKLFFGSGTQLSVL.

This clonotype occurred many times. The chain has TRBV28 and TRBJ2-5, with no clear D. Germline CDR1 is MDHEN and CDR2 is SYDVKM. Trimming stripped 4 bases from V and 7 bases from J, with 7 bases between. The CDR3 contains 11 residues. Here the CDR3 DNA reads TGTGCCAGCAGTTACTCTGGGACCCAGTACTTC. It specifies CASSYSGTQYF.

This clonotype was counted a few times. The chain employs TRBV5-1 and TRBJ1-2; no firm D call. Per germline, CDR1 SGHRS and CDR2 YFSETQ. The CDR3 contains 13 residues. Deletions cut 0 bases from V and 7 bases from J, with 10 bases between. The CDR3 DNA follows: TGCGCCAGCAGCTTGGGTGACGCGGCTGGCTACACCTTC. Its translation: CASSLGDAAGYTF.

In nucleotides, the CDR3 is TGTGCCAGCAGTTTGGCGGAAAACCCCTACAATGAGCAGTTCTTC. Translating it yields CASSLAENPYNEQFF. The V gene is TRBV6-2 or TRBV6-3, the J gene TRBJ2-1; D uncertain. There are 15 residues in the CDR3. CDR1 is MNHEY, CDR2 SVGEGT, per germline. V lost 4 bases to trimming and J lost 2 bases, with 12 bases between them.

The genes are TRBV9 and TRBJ2-3; 9 nucleotides match TRBD2. The CDR3 is 16 residues long. Germline values: CDR1 SGDLS, CDR2 YYNGEE. Trimming removed 0 bases from V and 0 bases from J; junction bases left unmatched: 2. The CDR3 sequence is CASSVGSGSSTDTQYF. CDR3 DNA sequence: TGTGCCAGCAGCGTAGGTAGCGGGAGTAGCACAGATACGCAGTATTTT.

This clonotype was detected ten times or more. The V and J genes are TRBV11-2 and TRBJ2-7; no reliable D call. The CDR3 sequence is 16 residues long. V lost 2 bases and J 5 bases, leaving 19 bases between the germline ends. Germline lookup yields CDR1 SGHAT and CDR2 FQNNGV. The CDR3 DNA reads as TGTGCCAGCAGCTTAAATCCCCTGGACCAGAACCACGAGCAGTACTTC. Protein: CASSLNPLDQNHEQYF.

The genes are TRBV3-1 and TRBJ2-4, with 10 bases matching TRBD2. Germline V gives CDR1 LGHDT, CDR2 YNNKEL (reference sequence). V trimming: 0 bases; J trimming: 7 bases; junction bases outside the gene matches: 6. The CDR3 consists of 16 residues. The CDR3 DNA is TGTGCCAGCAGCCAAGATCCCAGCGGGAGGGAGAACATTCAGTACTTC. Amino acid sequence: CASSQDPSGRENIQYF.

This sequence joins TRBV6-1 and TRBJ2-7; possible D gene TRBD1, 7 bases. The germline V gene encodes CDR1 MNHNS and CDR2 SASEGT. V was cut by 7 bases and J by 6 bases, with 19 bases left in between. This CDR3 spans 14 amino acids. The CDR3 here is CASKRGAGGVEQYF. The CDR3 DNA is TGTGCCAGCAAAAGGGGGGCAGGGGGTGTCGAGCAGTACTTC.

This clonotype was picked up many times. The chain is built from TRBV7-2 and TRBJ2-7; a possible D gene is TRBD1 (6 bases). The germline V gene encodes CDR1 SGHTA and CDR2 FQGNSA. CDR3 size: 14 residues. V gave up 5 bases and J gave up 3 bases, with 14 bases separating them. CDR3 bases: TGTGCCAGCAGCCGTACCGGGACAAACTACGAGCAGTACTTC. Protein product: CASSRTGTNYEQYF.

This clonotype has ten or more counts. The chain employs TRBV7-2 and TRBJ1-1; 8 nucleotides align to TRBD1. Germline CDR1 reads SGHTA; CDR2 reads FQGNSA. The CDR3 spans 15 residues. J gave up 4 bases and V 3 bases, and 7 bases lay outside the gene matches. The CDR3, as DNA: TGTGCCAGCAGCTTGGACAGGGCGAGAGGCACTGAAGCTTTCTTT. Encoded protein: CASSLDRARGTEAFF.

This clonotype was recorded many times. The V and J genes are TRBV5-5 and TRBJ2-3; TRBD2 matches at 10 bases. There are 15 residues in the CDR3. Germline CDR1 SGHKS, CDR2 YYEKEE (reference sequence). V lost 4 bases and J lost 1; bases outside the gene matches: 3. This CDR3 is CASSIGTSGTDTQYF. The CDR3 DNA is TGTGCCAGCAGCATCGGGACTAGCGGCACAGATACGCAGTATTTT.

This clonotype was counted only a few times. V usage is TRBV6-1 and J usage is TRBJ1-1; D might be TRBD1 (5 bases). Trimming stripped 10 bases from V and 1 base from J, with 10 bases between. CDR1 and CDR2 from the germline V gene are MNHNS and SASEGT. The CDR3 runs to 12 residues. The CDR3 region has the DNA TGTGCCACCCAGACAGAGAACACTGAAGCTTTCTTT. Amino acids: CATQTENTEAFF.

The chain joins TRBV28 to TRBJ2-5; a possible D gene is TRBD1 (8 bases). V gave up 9 bases and J gave up 4 bases, with 21 bases separating them. Germline V gives CDR1 MDHEN, CDR2 SYDVKM. The length of the CDR3 is 15 residues. The CDR3 here is CASVSGQGARETQYF. DNA of the CDR3: TGTGCCAGTGTTAGCGGGCAGGGGGCTCGAGAGACCCAGTACTTC.

This clonotype has a handful of counts. The chain recombines TRBV15 with TRBJ2-1; tentatively, D is TRBD2 (6 bases). The germline V gene has CDR1 LNHNV and CDR2 YYDKDF (reference sequence). The CDR3 length is 16 residues. Trimming took off 1 base at V and 6 bases at J, with 16 bases between the two ends. CDR3 sequence reads: CATSRVGRPRFNEQFF. The CDR3 DNA is TGTGCCACCAGCAGAGTCGGGAGACCGCGGTTCAATGAGCAGTTCTTC.

With regard to this clonotype: A read error may produce the germline difference seen at one junction end. V gene TRBV7-8 combines with J gene TRBJ2-2, with 11 bases aligning to TRBD2. CDR3 length: 17 residues. From germline, CDR1 is SGHVS and CDR2 FQNEAQ. Written as DNA, the CDR3 is TGTGCCAGCAGCCCCAGTTTAGCGGGAGGGAACACCGGGGAGCTGCTTTTT. It is translated as CASSPSLAGGNTGELLF.